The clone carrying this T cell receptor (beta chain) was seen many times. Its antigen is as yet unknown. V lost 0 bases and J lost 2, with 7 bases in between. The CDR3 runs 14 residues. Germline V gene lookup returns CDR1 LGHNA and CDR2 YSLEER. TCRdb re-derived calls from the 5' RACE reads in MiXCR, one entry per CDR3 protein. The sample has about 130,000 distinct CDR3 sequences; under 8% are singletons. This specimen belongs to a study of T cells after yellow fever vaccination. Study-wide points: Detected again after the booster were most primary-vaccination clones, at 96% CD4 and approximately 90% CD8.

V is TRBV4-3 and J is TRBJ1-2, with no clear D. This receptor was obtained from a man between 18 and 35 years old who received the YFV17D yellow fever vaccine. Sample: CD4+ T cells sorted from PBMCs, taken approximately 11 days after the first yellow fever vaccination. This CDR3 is CASSQEKGNYGYTF. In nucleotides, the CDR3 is TGCGCCAGCAGCCAAGAGAAGGGAAACTATGGCTACACCTTC.